Below, 29 T cell receptor beta chains from the same sample are listed, as sequenced in a study of Tregs in tolerant kidney transplant recipients. The repertoire was sequenced with immunoSEQ multiplex PCR; TCRdb's copy has only in-frame clones and lacks some. The repertoire holds 15,000 to 17,000 clones, with around nine tenths as singletons. The sample consisted of CD8+ T cells from blood. The receptors were sampled from a human donor in good health.

This sequence joins TRBV30 and TRBJ2-7; D unclear. Germline V gene sequence: CDR1 GTSNPN, CDR2 SVGIG (reference sequence). Trimming left V 5 bases short and J 6 bases short, with 14 bases between. This CDR3 comprises 12 residues. This CDR3 is CAWVAGPLEQYF. CDR3 nucleotides: TGTGCCTGGGTGGCTGGACCCCTCGAGCAGTACTTC.

This sequence joins TRBV27 and TRBJ1-1, with D possibly being TRBD1 (5 bases). Germline V gene data show CDR1 as MNHEY and CDR2 as SMNVEV (reference sequence). The CDR3 loop spans 15 amino acids. The V end was cut by 5 bases, the J end by 1 base, with 14 bases between. CDR3 residues: CASSLYGRGNTEAFF. The CDR3 region has the DNA TGTGCCAGCAGTCTCTACGGGAGGGGGAACACTGAAGCTTTCTTT.

V and J are TRBV30 and TRBJ2-3; a weak D match, TRBD1 (6 bases). Trimming removed 5 bases from V and 1 base from J, with 16 bases in between. Germline loops: CDR1 GTSNPN, CDR2 SVGIG (reference sequence). The length of the CDR3 is 15 residues. The DNA for the CDR3 is TGTGCCTGGGTAACAGGGACGGGCGGCACAGATACGCAGTATTTT. Protein product: CAWVTGTGGTDTQYF.

This chain connects TRBV4-2 to TRBJ2-5, with D unclear. The CDR3 spans 15 residues. Trimming shortened V by 1 base and J by 3 bases, and 12 bases separated the two germline ends. From germline, CDR1 is LGHNA and CDR2 YNFKEQ. CDR3 coding DNA: TGTGCCAGCAGCCAAGTACAGACGTCGAAAGAGACCCAGTACTTC. Protein: CASSQVQTSKETQYF.

The chain couples TRBV2 to TRBJ2-7; D ambiguous. Per germline, CDR1 SNHLY and CDR2 FYNNEI. The V and J ends lost 6 bases and 2 bases respectively, with 8 bases between them. CDR3 length: 12 amino acids. The CDR3: CASRVPTYEQYF. The CDR3 bases are TGTGCCAGCAGGGTCCCCACCTACGAGCAGTACTTC.

The chain employs TRBV30 and TRBJ2-7; D possibly corresponds to TRBD2 (5 bases). Looked up from germline, CDR1 is GTSNPN and CDR2 is SVGIG (reference sequence). V dropped 3 bases and J dropped 1 base, with 10 bases sitting between them. CDR3 length: 13 amino acids. The CDR3 region is CAWSGDESYEQYF. DNA for the CDR3: TGTGCCTGGAGCGGGGATGAATCCTACGAGCAGTACTTC.

The chain combines TRBV21-1 with TRBJ1-6; TRBD1, as called in the table, went unchecked against the DNA. TRBV21-1 is labeled a pseudogene. The length of the CDR3 is 14 residues. For the CDR3, the DNA is TGTGCCAGCAGCAATAACAGACATAATTCACCCCTCCACTTT. Translated: CASSNNRHNSPLHF.

The chain uses TRBV29-1 and TRBJ2-2; D not resolved. Germline V gene lookup returns CDR1 SQVTM and CDR2 ANQGSEA. Trimming shortened V by 4 bases and J by 5 bases, and 17 bases separated the two germline ends. This CDR3 region has 15 residues. The DNA for the CDR3 is TGCAGCGTTGTTCTTATGCAAAAGAGGACCGGGGAGCTGTTTTTT. The encoded protein is CSVVLMQKRTGELFF.

V is TRBV11-2 and J is TRBJ1-2; D may be TRBD1 (6 bases). Trimming stripped 3 bases from V and 4 bases from J, with 9 bases between. The CDR3 is 13 residues long. Germline-derived CDR1 and CDR2 are SGHAT and FQNNGV. The CDR3 bases are TGTGCCAGCAGCTTCGGGGGCCGCTATGGCTACACCTTC. Amino acids: CASSFGGRYGYTF.

Notes on this clone: The same CDR3 can be traced to other DNA sequences in this sample. This chain joins TRBV14 and TRBJ2-1; the D is unclear. The CDR3 is 15 residues long. CDR1 SGHDN and CDR2 FVKESK come from the germline V gene. The V gene lost 6 bases and the J gene lost 5 bases, with 17 bases spanning the gap. The CDR3 protein is CASSSRRVPNNEQFF. The CDR3 DNA reads as TGTGCCAGCAGTTCTCGTCGGGTACCAAACAATGAGCAGTTCTTC. Filled out from reference TRBV14 and TRBJ2-1, the complete variable domain reads EAGVTQFPSHSVIEKGQTVTLRCDPISGHDNLYWYRRVMGKEIKFLLHFVKESKQDESGMPNNRFLAERTGGTYSTLKVQPAELEDSGVYFCASSSRRVPNNEQFFGPGTRLTVL.

The rearrangement joins TRBV2 to TRBJ2-7; 8 bases fit TRBD1. J gave up 4 bases and V 7 bases, and 6 bases lay outside the gene matches. Germline values: CDR1 SNHLY, CDR2 FYNNEI. This CDR3 contains 13 residues. DNA of the CDR3: TGTGCCAGCATCCTGACAGGGGCTTACGAGCAGTACTTC. It is translated as CASILTGAYEQYF.

The chain employs TRBV19 and TRBJ1-1, with D maybe TRBD1 (5 bases). Germline V gene data show CDR1 as LNHDA and CDR2 as SQIVND (reference sequence). There are 10 residues in the CDR3. This chain's CDR3 is CAVRGSEAFF. The CDR3 coding sequence is TGTGCTGTAAGGGGTTCTGAAGCTTTCTTT.

The chain couples TRBV4-3 to TRBJ1-2; D may be TRBD1 (6 bases). The CDR3 loop spans 13 amino acids. Germline assignment: CDR1 LGHNA and CDR2 YSLEER. Trimming cost V 2 bases and J 8 bases, with 12 bases left between them. The CDR3 region is CASSQTTGTGYTF. CDR3 DNA sequence: TGCGCCAGCAGCCAAACGACAGGTACGGGCTACACCTTC.

The chain couples TRBV6-5 to TRBJ1-1, with D unresolved. The CDR3 runs to 13 residues. V lost 0 bases to trimming and J lost 8 bases, with 10 bases between them. Looked up from germline, CDR1 is MNHEY and CDR2 is SVGAGI. The CDR3, as DNA: TGTGCCAGCAGTTACTCGAGTAGTGAGGAAGCTTTCTTT. It encodes CASSYSSSEEAFF.

This clone appeared once. The chain uses TRBV2 and TRBJ2-1; D is undetermined. The germline V gene encodes CDR1 SNHLY and CDR2 FYNNEI. This CDR3 has 13 residues. V lost 2 bases and J 5 bases, leaving 7 bases between the germline ends. Here the CDR3 reads CASSESANNEQFF. Here the CDR3 DNA reads TGTGCCAGCAGTGAATCAGCGAACAATGAGCAGTTCTTC.

This chain uses TRBV6-6 with TRBJ1-1, with a weak D call TRBD1 (5 bases). Trimming took 2 bases from V and 2 from J, leaving 6 bases between them. The CDR3 has 13 amino acids. Germline CDR1 reads MNHNY; CDR2 reads SVGAGI (reference sequence). In DNA form, the CDR3 reads TGTGCCAGCAGTTACGGGGGTAACACTGAAGCTTTCTTT. It yields the protein CASSYGGNTEAFF.

This sequence joins TRBV30 and TRBJ2-7; unclear D gene. The CDR3 length is 12 residues. Trimming stripped 2 bases from V and 3 bases from J, with 8 bases between. Per the germline V gene, CDR1 is GTSNPN and CDR2 is SVGIG (reference sequence). Here the CDR3 DNA reads TGTGCCTGGAGTATGTCCTACTACGAGCAGTACTTC. Its translation is CAWSMSYYEQYF.

The V gene is TRBV4-3, the J gene TRBJ2-7; TRBD2 matches at 8 bases. Trimming removed 3 bases from V and 3 bases from J; junction bases left unmatched: 7. The germline V gene encodes CDR1 LGHNA and CDR2 YSLEER. The CDR3 has 15 amino acids. In DNA form, the CDR3 reads TGCGCCAGCAGCCAGAAGCGGGGGCGCAACTACGAGCAGTACTTC. Protein sequence: CASSQKRGRNYEQYF.

The gene calls are TRBV4-3 and TRBJ1-4, with D unclear. The V gene lost 0 bases and the J gene lost 2 bases, with 10 bases spanning the gap. This CDR3 is 16 amino acids long. The germline CDR1 and CDR2 sequences are LGHNA and YSLEER. DNA of the CDR3: TGCGCCAGCAGCCAAGAGGCAACAGCCACTAATGAAAAACTGTTTTTT. Its protein product is CASSQEATATNEKLFF.

V is TRBV7-9 and J is TRBJ2-3; D may be TRBD1 or TRBD2 (5 bases each). Germline V gene sequence: CDR1 SEHNR, CDR2 FQNEAQ (reference sequence). The germline V and J ends were trimmed by 5 bases and 1 base, with 22 bases remaining between them. The CDR3 totals 18 residues. As DNA, the CDR3 is TGTGCCAGCAGCCCGACAGACCGACTTCACGGGGGCACAGATACGCAGTATTTT. This encodes CASSPTDRLHGGTDTQYF.

The rearrangement joins TRBV4-2 to TRBJ2-2, with 9 bases that match TRBD1. V lost 4 bases to trimming and J lost 5 bases; unmatched junction nucleotides: 2. The CDR3 has 14 amino acids. Germline CDR1 and CDR2: LGHNA and YNFKEQ. CDR3 sequence reads: CASSPGTGTGELFF. The CDR3 bases are TGTGCCAGCAGCCCCGGGACAGGGACCGGGGAGCTGTTTTTT.

V gene TRBV7-8 combines with J gene TRBJ2-3; TRBD2 agrees at 7 bases. The CDR3 has 14 amino acids. The V gene end was trimmed by 0 bases and the J gene end by 3 bases; junction bases not matched to a gene: 0. From germline, CDR1 is SGHVS and CDR2 FQNEAQ. CDR3 loop: CASSLAGGTDTQYF. CDR3 coding DNA: TGTGCCAGCAGCTTAGCGGGAGGGACAGATACGCAGTATTTT.

J is TRBJ2-2 and V is TRBV7-2, with 8 bases aligning to TRBD2. Germline loops: CDR1 SGHTA, CDR2 FQGNSA. The CDR3 consists of 16 residues. Germline trimming cut 1 base from V and 6 bases from J; bases unmatched to any gene: 7. The CDR3 is CASSLVGSGRPGELFF. The CDR3 DNA follows: TGTGCCAGCAGCTTAGTAGGCAGCGGGAGACCCGGGGAGCTGTTTTTT.

J is TRBJ1-2 and V is TRBV5-4; D is perhaps TRBD1 (5 bases). This CDR3 region has 15 residues. Trimming removed 3 bases from V and 0 bases from J, with 12 bases in between. Germline loops: CDR1 SGHNT, CDR2 YYREEE (reference sequence). This chain's CDR3 is CASSSGQGANYGYTF. CDR3 DNA sequence: TGTGCCAGCAGCTCAGGGCAGGGAGCTAACTATGGCTACACCTTC.

The chain carries TRBV5-1 and TRBJ1-1; 9 bases line up with TRBD1. V was clipped by 2 bases and J by 4 bases; unmatched bases: 3. CDR1 and CDR2 (germline): SGHRS, YFSETQ. The CDR3 extends over 14 amino acids. This CDR3 reads CASSFGTGSTEAFF. The CDR3 DNA is TGCGCCAGCAGCTTCGGGACAGGGAGCACTGAAGCTTTCTTT.

The J gene is TRBJ1-5, the V gene TRBV27; D unresolved. The CDR3 totals 12 residues. The germline V and J ends were trimmed by 5 bases and 3 bases, with 5 bases remaining between them. From germline, CDR1 is MNHEY and CDR2 SMNVEV (reference sequence). CDR3 amino acids: CASSKINQPQHF. CDR3 sequence (DNA): TGTGCCAGCAGTAAAATCAATCAGCCCCAGCATTTT.

The chain employs TRBV5-1 and TRBJ1-1; D is ambiguous. The CDR3 runs to 13 residues. Germline V gives CDR1 SGHRS, CDR2 YFSETQ. Trimming removed 4 bases from V and 4 bases from J, with 11 bases in between. The CDR3 loop reads CASSNYGSTEAFF. The CDR3 nucleotides read TGCGCCAGCAGCAACTATGGGTCCACTGAAGCTTTCTTT.

The rearrangement uses TRBV11-1 and TRBJ1-4; tentative D call: TRBD1 (5 bases). The CDR3 length is 18 residues. CDR1 is SGHAT, CDR2 FQDESV, per germline (reference sequence). V was pared by 5 bases and J by 8 bases, with 27 bases between. CDR3 nucleotides: TGTGCCAGCAGCGCCAGATCCTGGTCGGACACCTTGGACGAAAAACTGTTTTTT. Translated, it gives CASSARSWSDTLDEKLFF.

This chain links TRBV6-1 with TRBJ1-2; maybe TRBD1 (5 bases). V lost 6 bases and J 6 bases, leaving 20 bases between the germline ends. Germline CDR1 and CDR2: MNHNS and SASEGT. The CDR3 is 15 residues long. The CDR3 spells CASSEAGTLGDGYTF. CDR3 bases: TGTGCCAGCAGCGAGGCCGGGACGCTGGGGGATGGCTACACCTTC.